This T cell receptor (beta chain) was recorded in a study of cytomegalovirus exposure and HLA in healthy donors. At the level of the study: A later analysis reported the same platform for the 90 to 150 validation repertoires and the 500 to 750 first-cohort repertoires.

Separation from the approximately 720-subject first cohort characterized the approximately 120-subject validation cohort, to which the donors belonged. Broader study findings: Subsequent analysis revealed that first-cohort TCR clusters tended to co-occur in the roughly 120 validation repertoires. Most TCR sequences proved rare, with some public TCRs found in many donors.

Data came from immunoSEQ multiplex PCR; TCRdb stores just in-frame clones and leaves some out. The sample holds hundreds of thousands of clones, around 91% seen once. On this clone itself: Its target is unknown.

The CDR3 contains 15 residues. Germline V CDR1 and CDR2: MNHEY, SMNVEV (reference sequence). V trimming: 7 bases; J trimming: 4 bases; junction bases outside the gene matches: 7. The sample was PBMCs. The chain uses TRBV27 and TRBJ2-7; TRBD2 matches at 13 bases. The TCR was taken from a woman in her 30s in good health and CMV-seronegative. The CDR3 region has the DNA TGTGCCAGCAATTCGGGACTAGCGGGATTTTACGAGCAGTACTTC. Translated: CASNSGLAGFYEQYF.